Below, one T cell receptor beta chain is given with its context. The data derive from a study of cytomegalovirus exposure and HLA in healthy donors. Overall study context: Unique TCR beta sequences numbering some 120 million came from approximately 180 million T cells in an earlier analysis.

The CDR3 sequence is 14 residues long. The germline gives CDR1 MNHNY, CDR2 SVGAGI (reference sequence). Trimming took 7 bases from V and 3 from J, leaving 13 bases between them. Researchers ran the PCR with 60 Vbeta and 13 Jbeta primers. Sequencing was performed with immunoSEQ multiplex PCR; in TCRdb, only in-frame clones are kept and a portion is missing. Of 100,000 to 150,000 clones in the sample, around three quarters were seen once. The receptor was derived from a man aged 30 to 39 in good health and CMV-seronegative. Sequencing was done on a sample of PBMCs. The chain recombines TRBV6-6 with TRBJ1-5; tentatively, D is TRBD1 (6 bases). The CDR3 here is CASNGQSLNQPQHF. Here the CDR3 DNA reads TGTGCCAGCAACGGACAGAGCCTCAATCAGCCCCAGCATTTT.